These 7 T cell receptor beta chains came from one sample sequenced in a study of CD8 T cells in ankylosing spondylitis (dated by TCRdb to 2017 to 2019). Receptors were amplified or captured by 5' RACE. TCRdb shows the sequencer as Illumina HiSeq 2500. The public reads were reprocessed in TCRdb via fastp at Q25 and MiXCR, keeping in-frame beta chains. Rows are unified per CDR3 protein, each entry keeping the most common DNA and genes. A total of around 220,000 distinct CDR3 sequences appear in this sample, about 10% of them only once. The top ten constitute under 25% of the sample. The sequenced sample consisted of blood, either unsorted or a sorted T cell fraction (not recorded which). The receptors were gathered from a male donor with ankylosing spondylitis or in good health (not recorded which).

This clonotype appeared many times. The chain joins TRBV20-1 to TRBJ1-1; D is unresolved. The germline V and J ends were trimmed by 6 bases and 3 bases, with 17 bases remaining between them. This CDR3 region has 14 residues. Looked up from germline, CDR1 is DFQATT and CDR2 is SNEGSKA (reference sequence). In DNA, the CDR3 is TGCAGTGCCCTCCGGCCAGGCCCGTACACTGAAGCTTTCTTT. Its translation is CSALRPGPYTEAFF.

The chain joins TRBV7-9 to TRBJ2-7; 7 bases are shared with TRBD1. With V trimmed by 5 bases and J by 4 bases, 14 bases remained unmatched. The CDR3 totals 16 residues. Germline V lookup: CDR1 SEHNR, CDR2 FQNEAQ (reference sequence). CDR3 DNA sequence: TGTGCCAGCAGCCAGATGGACTGGACAGGCGGATACGAGCAGTACTTC. Its protein is CASSQMDWTGGYEQYF.

This chain joins TRBV27 and TRBJ2-1; D is possibly TRBD2 (6 bases). The CDR3 has 17 residues. V lost 2 bases to trimming and J lost 7 bases, with 21 bases between them. CDR1 is MNHEY, CDR2 SMNVEV, per germline (reference sequence). Here the CDR3 DNA reads TGTGCCAGCAGTTTACTCCTGGGACTGCCTGGGGGAAATGAGCAGTTCTTC. It is translated as CASSLLLGLPGGNEQFF.

As concerns this clonotype: A much bigger clone sits one base away, suggesting this may be a read error. V and J are TRBV12-1 and TRBJ2-3; TRBD2 is the table's D call, not checked against the DNA. TRBV12-1 is assigned pseudogene status. This CDR3 is built from 16 residues. CDR3 amino acids: CAISPGPSYSTDTQYF. The CDR3 DNA reads TGTGCCATCAGCCCCGGGCCCTCCTACAGCACAGATACGCAGTATTTT.

In its sample, this clonotype was seen many times. CDR3 sequence reads: CSGHGETYEQYF. Here the CDR3 DNA reads TGCAGCGGTCACGGGGAGACCTACGAGCAGTACTTC. The rearrangement links TRBV20-1 to TRBJ2-7, with D perhaps TRBD2 (5 bases). Germline assignment: CDR1 DFQATT and CDR2 SNEGSKA (reference sequence). The CDR3 spans 12 residues.

This clonotype showed up just a few times. J is TRBJ1-5 and V is TRBV3-1; D may be TRBD1 (5 bases). Between the trimmed V and J ends, which lost 0 bases and 9 bases, there was a span of 12 bases. The CDR3 totals 14 residues. Germline CDR1 and CDR2: LGHDT and YNNKEL (reference sequence). CDR3 DNA: TGTGCCAGCAGCCAAGAGGGGGTCGGATGGCCCCAGCATTTT. It is translated as CASSQEGVGWPQHF.

This chain joins TRBV9 and TRBJ1-6; D remains unclear. This CDR3 region has 15 residues. Germline V gene lookup returns CDR1 SGDLS and CDR2 YYNGEE. The ends were cut back, 4 bases at V and 5 bases at J, with 13 bases in the middle. The CDR3 DNA follows: TGTGCCAGCAGCCCCGGGATTTTGGATAATTCACCCCTCCACTTT. Amino acid sequence: CASSPGILDNSPLHF.